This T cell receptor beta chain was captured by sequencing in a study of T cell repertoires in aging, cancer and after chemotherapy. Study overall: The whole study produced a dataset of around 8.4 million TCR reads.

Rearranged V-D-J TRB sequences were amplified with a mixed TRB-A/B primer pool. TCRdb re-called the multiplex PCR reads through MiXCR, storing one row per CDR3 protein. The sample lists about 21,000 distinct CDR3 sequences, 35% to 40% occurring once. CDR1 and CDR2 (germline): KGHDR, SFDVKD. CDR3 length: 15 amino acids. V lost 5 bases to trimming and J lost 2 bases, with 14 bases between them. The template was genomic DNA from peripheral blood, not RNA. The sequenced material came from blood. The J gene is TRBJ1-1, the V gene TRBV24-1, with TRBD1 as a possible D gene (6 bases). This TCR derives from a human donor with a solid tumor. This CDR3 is CATSGRGGLNTEAFF. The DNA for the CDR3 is TGTGCCACCAGTGGCAGGGGAGGACTTAACACTGAAGCTTTCTTT.